The rows below give T cell receptor beta chains drawn from one sample of a study of cytomegalovirus exposure and HLA in healthy donors. TCRdb's table, derived via immunoSEQ multiplex PCR, lists solely in-frame clones and lacks some. Of about 170,000 clones listed, less than 75% were seen once; the top ten hold over 1.2%. Sequencing was performed on PBMCs. All receptors derive from a girl aged 10-17 years in good health and CMV-seronegative. Both conserved end residues are part of each CDR3. Each record gives: clone size, D gene, V gene, J gene, CDR3 length, CDR3 DNA, CDR3 protein. A D gene is named only where the DNA matches it firmly. Clone size is shown for a subset of rows, as once, few, many or a class of expanded clone.

clone_size: .; d_call: .; v_call: TRBV15; j_call: TRBJ2-5; cdr3_length: 14; cdr3_nt: TGTGCCACCAGCAGGTCCCCGGGGGTGGAGACCCAGTACTTC; cdr3_aa: CATSRSPGVETQYF
clone_size: few; d_call: .; v_call: TRBV5-1; j_call: TRBJ2-3; cdr3_length: 15; cdr3_nt: TGCGCCAGCAGCTTATCAGGGGTAGGCACAGATACGCAGTATTTT; cdr3_aa: CASSLSGVGTDTQYF
clone_size: .; d_call: .; v_call: TRBV7-9; j_call: TRBJ1-2; cdr3_length: 17; cdr3_nt: TGTGCCAGCAGCTTAGAACCGACAGTCCCTGGTCCTAGTGGCTACACCTTC; cdr3_aa: CASSLEPTVPGPSGYTF
clone_size: many; d_call: TRBD1; v_call: TRBV27; j_call: TRBJ1-3; cdr3_length: 15; cdr3_nt: TGTGCCAGCAGTCTAACCGGACAGGCTACAAACACCATATATTTT; cdr3_aa: CASSLTGQATNTIYF
clone_size: .; d_call: .; v_call: TRBV6-6; j_call: TRBJ1-4; cdr3_length: 16; cdr3_nt: TGTGCCAGCAGCGTCCGACCGGGAGGAACTAATGAAAAACTGTTTTTT; cdr3_aa: CASSVRPGGTNEKLFF
clone_size: .; d_call: TRBD2; v_call: TRBV14; j_call: TRBJ2-7; cdr3_length: 14; cdr3_nt: TGTGCCAGCAGCCGCGGGGGGAGAACCTACGAGCAGTACTTC; cdr3_aa: CASSRGGRTYEQYF
clone_size: .; d_call: .; v_call: TRBV2; j_call: TRBJ1-1; cdr3_length: 14; cdr3_nt: TGTGCCAGCAGTGATCCAGGCCCGAACACTGAAGCTTTCTTT; cdr3_aa: CASSDPGPNTEAFF
clone_size: many; d_call: .; v_call: TRBV10-3; j_call: TRBJ1-2; cdr3_length: 12; cdr3_nt: TGTGCCATCAGTGAACAGGACTATGGCTACACCTTC; cdr3_aa: CAISEQDYGYTF
clone_size: .; d_call: .; v_call: TRBV7-3; j_call: TRBJ1-3; cdr3_length: 13; cdr3_nt: TGTGCCAGCAGCTCAGGGCCTGGAAACACCATATATTTT; cdr3_aa: CASSSGPGNTIYF
clone_size: .; d_call: .; v_call: TRBV5-4; j_call: TRBJ1-3; cdr3_length: 16; cdr3_nt: TGTGCCAGCAGCTATAACAGGGAAAACTCTGGAAACACCATATATTTT; cdr3_aa: CASSYNRENSGNTIYF
clone_size: .; d_call: .; v_call: TRBV5-4; j_call: TRBJ1-2; cdr3_length: 15; cdr3_nt: TGTGCCAGCAGCCCGACGGGAGGCTTCCGTGGAGGCTACACCTTC; cdr3_aa: CASSPTGGFRGGYTF
clone_size: once; d_call: .; v_call: TRBV18; j_call: TRBJ1-1; cdr3_length: 12; cdr3_nt: TGTGCCAGCTCACCACCGCGGGCGGGGGCTTTCTTT; cdr3_aa: CASSPPRAGAFF
clone_size: .; d_call: TRBD2; v_call: TRBV30; j_call: TRBJ2-3; cdr3_length: 14; cdr3_nt: TGTGCCTGGACCCCGGGACTAGCTATAGATACGCAGTATTTT; cdr3_aa: CAWTPGLAIDTQYF
clone_size: .; d_call: TRBD2; v_call: TRBV7-2; j_call: TRBJ2-1; cdr3_length: 15; cdr3_nt: TGTGCCAGCATCGAACTAGCGGGGGTCGGATATGAGCAGTTCTTC; cdr3_aa: CASIELAGVGYEQFF
clone_size: .; d_call: TRBD1; v_call: TRBV9; j_call: TRBJ1-2; cdr3_length: 16; cdr3_nt: TGTGCCAGCAGCGATCATCGACAGGGGGCAAAGGAAGGCTACACCTTC; cdr3_aa: CASSDHRQGAKEGYTF
clone_size: .; d_call: .; v_call: TRBV7-9; j_call: TRBJ1-2; cdr3_length: 14; cdr3_nt: TGTGCCAGCAGCCTCATACCGGGGAGGTATGGCTACACCTTC; cdr3_aa: CASSLIPGRYGYTF
clone_size: .; d_call: .; v_call: TRBV10-3; j_call: TRBJ2-3; cdr3_length: 13; cdr3_nt: TGTGCCAGCGGGCGGGAAAGCACAGATACGCAGTATTTT; cdr3_aa: CASGRESTDTQYF
clone_size: .; d_call: TRBD1; v_call: TRBV5-1; j_call: TRBJ2-7; cdr3_length: 14; cdr3_nt: TGCGCCAGCAGCGGGGACAGGCCATCCTACGAGCAGTACTTC; cdr3_aa: CASSGDRPSYEQYF
clone_size: few; d_call: .; v_call: TRBV7-9; j_call: TRBJ1-3; cdr3_length: 13; cdr3_nt: TGTGCCAGCAGCACCAGCCAGGGCCGAACCATATATTTT; cdr3_aa: CASSTSQGRTIYF
clone_size: few; d_call: .; v_call: TRBV6-5; j_call: TRBJ1-1; cdr3_length: 11; cdr3_nt: TGTGCCAGCAGCCCAGGGGTTGAAGCTTTCTTT; cdr3_aa: CASSPGVEAFF
clone_size: .; d_call: .; v_call: TRBV5-1; j_call: TRBJ1-5; cdr3_length: 14; cdr3_nt: TGCGCCAGCAGCTTGGACAGTAGCAATCAGCCCCAGCATTTT; cdr3_aa: CASSLDSSNQPQHF
clone_size: .; d_call: TRBD1; v_call: TRBV6-1; j_call: TRBJ1-2; cdr3_length: 15; cdr3_nt: TGTGCCAGCAGTCCCAGGGGGGCTCTACGCTATGGCTACACCTTC; cdr3_aa: CASSPRGALRYGYTF
clone_size: .; d_call: .; v_call: TRBV5-1; j_call: TRBJ2-5; cdr3_length: 15; cdr3_nt: TGCGCCAGCAGCTTGGGAGATAGCGGCTCGGAGACCCAGTACTTC; cdr3_aa: CASSLGDSGSETQYF
clone_size: .; d_call: TRBD1; v_call: TRBV18; j_call: TRBJ2-7; cdr3_length: 15; cdr3_nt: TGTGCCAGCTCACCCAAAGGGACAGCTTGGAACGAGCAGTACTTC; cdr3_aa: CASSPKGTAWNEQYF
clone_size: .; d_call: TRBD2; v_call: TRBV5-1; j_call: TRBJ2-7; cdr3_length: 17; cdr3_nt: TGCGCCAGCAGCTCCCGAATAGCGGGACCCGTTACCTACGAGCAGTACTTC; cdr3_aa: CASSSRIAGPVTYEQYF
clone_size: .; d_call: .; v_call: TRBV6-1; j_call: TRBJ2-1; cdr3_length: 14; cdr3_nt: TGTGCCAGCGTCCCCCAGGGTTCATACAATGAGCAGTTCTTC; cdr3_aa: CASVPQGSYNEQFF
clone_size: .; d_call: .; v_call: TRBV7-7; j_call: TRBJ2-5; cdr3_length: 14; cdr3_nt: TGTGCTAGCAGCTTGGGGCTAGATACGGAGACCCAGTACTTC; cdr3_aa: CASSLGLDTETQYF
clone_size: .; d_call: .; v_call: TRBV27; j_call: TRBJ1-2; cdr3_length: 11; cdr3_nt: TGTCTTACTTATGGGGGGGCGAGCTACACCTTC; cdr3_aa: CLTYGGASYTF
clone_size: .; d_call: TRBD2; v_call: TRBV10-3; j_call: TRBJ2-2; cdr3_length: 19; cdr3_nt: TGTGCCATCAGTGAGTCGACGTTAAGCGGGGGGGCCCACACCGGGGAGCTGTTTTTT; cdr3_aa: CAISESTLSGGAHTGELFF
clone_size: .; d_call: TRBD1; v_call: TRBV6-1; j_call: TRBJ1-5; cdr3_length: 14; cdr3_nt: TGTGCCAGCAGTGCAGGGGGCGGGAGTCAGCCCCAGCATTTT; cdr3_aa: CASSAGGGSQPQHF
clone_size: .; d_call: TRBD1; v_call: TRBV6-6; j_call: TRBJ1-1; cdr3_length: 15; cdr3_nt: TGTGCCAGCCTTCCGTACCCAGGGGGCGCAAATGAAGCTTTCTTT; cdr3_aa: CASLPYPGGANEAFF
clone_size: .; d_call: TRBD1; v_call: TRBV10-3; j_call: TRBJ2-2; cdr3_length: 15; cdr3_nt: TGTGCCATCAGTGGAGGGACAGGCCCACCCGGGGAGCTGTTTTTT; cdr3_aa: CAISGGTGPPGELFF
clone_size: .; d_call: TRBD1; v_call: TRBV10-2; j_call: TRBJ2-3; cdr3_length: 13; cdr3_nt: TGCGCCAGCAGGACAGGGGGCACAGATACGCAGTATTTT; cdr3_aa: CASRTGGTDTQYF
clone_size: .; d_call: .; v_call: TRBV7-9; j_call: TRBJ2-7; cdr3_length: 14; cdr3_nt: TGTGCCAGCAGCTCTACAGAACCCCCCTACGAGCAGTACTTC; cdr3_aa: CASSSTEPPYEQYF
clone_size: .; d_call: .; v_call: TRBV2; j_call: TRBJ1-6; cdr3_length: 14; cdr3_nt: TGTGCCAGCAGTGTAGGACAGTTCAATTCACCCCTCCACTTT; cdr3_aa: CASSVGQFNSPLHF
clone_size: .; d_call: TRBD1; v_call: TRBV27; j_call: TRBJ2-7; cdr3_length: 16; cdr3_nt: TGTGCCAGCGGGTTAATCCGGACAGGTGGGTCCTACGAGCAGTACTTC; cdr3_aa: CASGLIRTGGSYEQYF
clone_size: .; d_call: TRBD2; v_call: TRBV6-1; j_call: TRBJ2-3; cdr3_length: 19; cdr3_nt: TGTGCCAGCAGTGCGTGGCTAGCGGGGGGGCCCATTAGCACAGATACGCAGTATTTT; cdr3_aa: CASSAWLAGGPISTDTQYF
clone_size: .; d_call: .; v_call: TRBV9; j_call: TRBJ1-2; cdr3_length: 13; cdr3_nt: TGTGCCAGCAGCGTGTCGGGGGTGAATGGCTACACCTTC; cdr3_aa: CASSVSGVNGYTF
clone_size: few; d_call: TRBD1; v_call: TRBV19; j_call: TRBJ2-7; cdr3_length: 17; cdr3_nt: TGTGCCAGTAGTATGTACTTTACGGATGGACAGGGGGGCGAGCAGTACTTC; cdr3_aa: CASSMYFTDGQGGEQYF
clone_size: .; d_call: .; v_call: TRBV10-2; j_call: TRBJ1-3; cdr3_length: 15; cdr3_nt: TGCGCCAGCAGTGAGCCGACAGGCTCTGGAAACACCATATATTTT; cdr3_aa: CASSEPTGSGNTIYF
clone_size: .; d_call: .; v_call: TRBV7-2; j_call: TRBJ1-2; cdr3_length: 13; cdr3_nt: TGTGCCAGCAGCCCCTCCCTTTTTTATGGCTACACCTTC; cdr3_aa: CASSPSLFYGYTF
clone_size: .; d_call: TRBD1; v_call: TRBV5-1; j_call: TRBJ2-7; cdr3_length: 17; cdr3_nt: TGCGCCAGCAGCTTGGCCGCAGGGGGCATAAATAACTACGAGCAGTACTTC; cdr3_aa: CASSLAAGGINNYEQYF
clone_size: once; d_call: TRBD2; v_call: TRBV10-3; j_call: TRBJ2-2; cdr3_length: 17; cdr3_nt: TGTGCCATCAGTCAAACTGGGACTAGCGGGGGAGGAGGGGAGCTGTTTTTT; cdr3_aa: CAISQTGTSGGGGELFF
clone_size: .; d_call: TRBD1; v_call: TRBV18; j_call: TRBJ2-1; cdr3_length: 17; cdr3_nt: TGTGCCAGCTCACCTACCCCCGGGACAGGGGGTTACAATGAGCAGTTCTTC; cdr3_aa: CASSPTPGTGGYNEQFF
clone_size: .; d_call: TRBD1; v_call: TRBV19; j_call: TRBJ2-3; cdr3_length: 15; cdr3_nt: TGTGCCAGTAGTTTAGGACAGGGTCAGACAGATACGCAGTATTTT; cdr3_aa: CASSLGQGQTDTQYF
clone_size: .; d_call: .; v_call: TRBV5-1; j_call: TRBJ2-3; cdr3_length: 13; cdr3_nt: TGCGCCAGCAGCCCCGCAAGCGGGTATACGCAGTATTTT; cdr3_aa: CASSPASGYTQYF
clone_size: .; d_call: .; v_call: TRBV7-9; j_call: TRBJ2-7; cdr3_length: 15; cdr3_nt: TGTGCCAGCAGCCCCCTGGAGCGTGACTCCTACGAGCAGTACTTC; cdr3_aa: CASSPLERDSYEQYF
clone_size: .; d_call: TRBD1; v_call: TRBV29-1; j_call: TRBJ1-2; cdr3_length: 13; cdr3_nt: TGCAGTACTGGGGGACAGGGGAAACAAGGCTATACCTTC; cdr3_aa: CSTGGQGKQGYTF
clone_size: .; d_call: .; v_call: TRBV11-2; j_call: TRBJ2-5; cdr3_length: 12; cdr3_nt: TGTGCCAGCAGTGACAACCAAGAGACCCAGTACTTC; cdr3_aa: CASSDNQETQYF
clone_size: .; d_call: .; v_call: TRBV25-1; j_call: TRBJ2-2; cdr3_length: 13; cdr3_nt: TGTGCCAGCTCCAGGGGAGGGACCGGGGAGCTGTTTTTT; cdr3_aa: CASSRGGTGELFF
clone_size: .; d_call: TRBD1; v_call: TRBV5-5; j_call: TRBJ1-1; cdr3_length: 14; cdr3_nt: TGTGCCAGCAGCGAGGACAGGGTTGACACTGAAGCTTTCTTT; cdr3_aa: CASSEDRVDTEAFF
clone_size: .; d_call: .; v_call: TRBV2; j_call: TRBJ2-7; cdr3_length: 13; cdr3_nt: TGTGCCAGCAGTGGGGCCCTCTGGGACGAGCAGTACTTC; cdr3_aa: CASSGALWDEQYF
clone_size: .; d_call: TRBD2; v_call: TRBV4-2; j_call: TRBJ2-1; cdr3_length: 15; cdr3_nt: TGTGCCAGCAGCCAAGATAGCGGGGGGGCCGGAGAGCAGTTCTTC; cdr3_aa: CASSQDSGGAGEQFF
clone_size: .; d_call: TRBD1; v_call: TRBV27; j_call: TRBJ1-1; cdr3_length: 15; cdr3_nt: TGTGCCAGCAAGACAGGGGAGAGTCGTTTGACTGAAGCTTTCTTT; cdr3_aa: CASKTGESRLTEAFF
clone_size: .; d_call: .; v_call: TRBV19; j_call: TRBJ2-7; cdr3_length: 15; cdr3_nt: TGTGCCAGTAGTATTGGGTGGGACTTCTCCTACGAGCAGTACTTC; cdr3_aa: CASSIGWDFSYEQYF